Presented here are 12 T cell receptor beta chains from one specimen sequenced in a study of cytomegalovirus exposure and HLA in healthy donors. A multiplex PCR was run with 60 Vbeta primers and 13 Jbeta primers. Repertoires were generated with immunoSEQ multiplex PCR, while TCRdb's copy carries only in-frame clones and drops some. The sample consists of 100,000 to 150,000 clones, about three quarters of them appearing once. Sequencing was carried out using PBMCs. Receptors originate from a woman under 30 in good health and CMV-seronegative.

The J gene is TRBJ1-2, the V gene TRBV7-9, with TRBD1 matching 8 bases. V lost 2 bases and J lost 5; bases outside the gene matches: 4. The CDR3 is made up of 14 amino acids. Germline CDR1 and CDR2: SEHNR and FQNEAQ (reference sequence). The chain's CDR3 is CASSLPGQGYGYTF. CDR3 bases: TGTGCCAGCAGCTTACCCGGACAGGGATATGGCTACACCTTC.

This chain links TRBV18 with TRBJ1-4; D call uncertain. Trimming pared 4 bases from V and 8 bases from J, leaving 11 bases between. The CDR3 spans 13 residues. CDR1 KGHSH and CDR2 LQKENI come from the germline V gene. As DNA, the CDR3 is TGTGCCAGCTCACTAGACTCCGGGGAAAAACTGTTTTTT. Residues: CASSLDSGEKLFF.

The rearrangement uses TRBV18 and TRBJ1-1; maybe TRBD1 (5 bases). From germline, CDR1 is KGHSH and CDR2 LQKENI. The CDR3 is 14 amino acids. Trimming shortened V by 6 bases and J by 0 bases, and 11 bases separated the two germline ends. The CDR3 reads CASSQDILNTEAFF. The CDR3, as DNA: TGTGCCAGCTCGCAGGACATCCTGAACACTGAAGCTTTCTTT.

The chain couples TRBV7-8 to TRBJ1-1; possible D gene TRBD1, 6 bases. This CDR3 spans 21 amino acids. The germline V and J ends were trimmed by 0 bases and 1 base, with 27 bases remaining between them. Germline V gives CDR1 SGHVS, CDR2 FQNEAQ. CDR3 in DNA: TGTGCCAGCAGCTTAGCGAGTAGGGCACAGGGACTAATAAGAACGAACACTGAAGCTTTCTTT. Translating it yields CASSLASRAQGLIRTNTEAFF.

The chain has TRBV5-1 and TRBJ2-1, with D possibly matching TRBD2 (5 bases). The germline gives CDR1 SGHRS, CDR2 YFSETQ. Trimming shortened V by 0 bases and J by 2 bases, and 9 bases separated the two germline ends. This CDR3 region has 15 residues. The chain's CDR3 is CASSLERRAYNEQFF. The CDR3 bases are TGCGCCAGCAGCTTGGAACGGCGGGCCTACAATGAGCAGTTCTTC.

The chain has TRBV6-5 and TRBJ1-2; TRBD1 aligns across 8 bases. This CDR3 comprises 15 residues. Germline values: CDR1 MNHEY, CDR2 SVGAGI. With 4 bases clipped from V and 6 bases from J, the junction kept 10 bases outside the gene matches. CDR3: CASSSETTGDNGYTF. The CDR3 region has the DNA TGTGCCAGCAGTTCCGAGACGACAGGGGACAATGGCTACACCTTC.

V is TRBV19 and J is TRBJ1-2; 7 nucleotides line up with TRBD1. From germline, CDR1 is LNHDA and CDR2 SQIVND (reference sequence). The J segment lost 8 bases and the V segment lost 5 bases, leaving 8 bases of the junction unmatched. The CDR3 contains 13 residues. The CDR3 here is CASSPDRAGGYTF. The CDR3 DNA follows: TGTGCCAGTAGTCCAGACAGGGCTGGAGGCTACACCTTC.

This clone was detected a few times. The chain links TRBV29-1 to TRBJ2-2; 12 nucleotides align to TRBD2. The germline V gene has CDR1 SQVTM and CDR2 ANQGSEA. Trimming cost V 7 bases and J 7 bases; bases outside gene matches: 7. This CDR3 comprises 14 residues. The CDR3 here is CSAASSGRGGELFF. In nucleotides, the CDR3 is TGCAGCGCCGCATCTAGCGGGAGGGGCGGGGAGCTGTTTTTT.

The V call is TRBV6-4, the J call TRBJ2-3; possibly TRBD2 for D (5 bases). CDR1 is MRHNA, CDR2 SNTAGT, per germline. Trimming shortened V by 0 bases and J by 4 bases, and 8 bases separated the two germline ends. There are 14 residues in the CDR3. The CDR3 loop is CASSDSREPDTQYF. DNA of the CDR3: TGTGCCAGCAGTGACTCAAGGGAGCCAGATACGCAGTATTTT.

This sequence joins TRBV25-1 and TRBJ1-1; 8 nucleotides match TRBD1. Germline V gene data show CDR1 as MGHDK and CDR2 as SYGVNS. Trimming cost V 5 bases and J 3 bases; bases outside gene matches: 5. The CDR3 has 14 amino acids. CDR3 bases: TGTGCCAGCAGTAGACACAGGGGGGACACTGAAGCTTTCTTT. Residues: CASSRHRGDTEAFF. Full variable domain (missing parts from reference TRBV25-1 and TRBJ1-1): EADIYQTPRYLVIGTGKKITLECSQTMGHDKMYWYQQDPGMELHLIHYSYGVNSTEKGDLSSESTVSRIRTEHFPLTLESARPSHTSQYLCASSRHRGDTEAFFGQGTRLTVV.

This clone was recorded once. The genes are TRBV6-1 and TRBJ2-7; weak D call: TRBD2 (6 bases). The germline V gene encodes CDR1 MNHNS and CDR2 SASEGT. This CDR3 is 14 amino acids long. Trimming took 9 bases from V and 7 from J, leaving 22 bases between them. CDR3 protein: CASKPTGEWREQYF. The DNA of the CDR3 is TGTGCCAGTAAGCCTACGGGAGAGTGGAGGGAGCAGTACTTC.

V gene TRBV14 combines with J gene TRBJ1-5; the D gene is possibly TRBD1 (5 bases). V lost 0 bases to trimming and J lost 1 base, with 13 bases between them. This CDR3 spans 17 amino acids. Per the germline V gene, CDR1 is SGHDN and CDR2 is FVKESK. CDR3: CASSQDGGRTSNQPQHF. The CDR3 nucleotides are TGTGCCAGCAGCCAAGATGGCGGCAGGACAAGCAATCAGCCCCAGCATTTT. The whole variable domain, remainder taken from reference TRBV14 and TRBJ1-5, is EAGVTQFPSHSVIEKGQTVTLRCDPISGHDNLYWYRRVMGKEIKFLLHFVKESKQDESGMPNNRFLAERTGGTYSTLKVQPAELEDSGVYFCASSQDGGRTSNQPQHFGDGTRLSIL.